This TCR beta chain was observed in a study of graft-versus-host responses after intestinal transplantation. At the level of the study: Each recipient received a multivisceral, liver-intestinal, or isolated intestinal graft. Uniformly, recipients were administered anti-thymocyte globulin induction with subsequent tacrolimus and steroids for 2 to 3 years. Broader study findings: Present in recipient marrow, GvH clones included some that appeared first in ileum or blood.

Comment on this clone: The antigen remains undetermined.

This table comes from immunoSEQ multiplex PCR, and its TCRdb copy is limited to in-frame clones, with some not included. The sample has approximately 16,000 clones, roughly 88% seen once. V was clipped by 4 bases and J by 3 bases, with 10 bases between them. The CDR3 spans 13 residues. Germline CDR1 and CDR2: SGHNT and YYREEE (reference sequence). This chain joins TRBV5-4 and TRBJ2-5; possibly TRBD2 for D (6 bases). This clonotype was sampled from a human patient who received an intestinal transplant, so some T cells may come from the graft donor. The input for sequencing was PBMCs, taken around 110 days after intestinal transplant. The CDR3 loop is CASSRGYEETQYF. In DNA, the CDR3 is TGTGCCAGCAGCCGGGGGTACGAAGAGACCCAGTACTTC.